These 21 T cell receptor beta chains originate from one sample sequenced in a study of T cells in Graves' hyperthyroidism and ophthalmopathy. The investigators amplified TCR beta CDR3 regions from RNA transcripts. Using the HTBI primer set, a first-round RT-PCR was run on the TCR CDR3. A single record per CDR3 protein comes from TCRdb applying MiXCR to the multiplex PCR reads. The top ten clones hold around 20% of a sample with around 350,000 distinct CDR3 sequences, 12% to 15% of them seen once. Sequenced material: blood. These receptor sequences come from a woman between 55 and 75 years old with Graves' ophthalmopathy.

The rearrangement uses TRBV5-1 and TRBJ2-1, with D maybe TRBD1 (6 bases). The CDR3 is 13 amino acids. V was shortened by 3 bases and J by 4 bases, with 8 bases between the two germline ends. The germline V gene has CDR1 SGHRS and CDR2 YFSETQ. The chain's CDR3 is CASSWQGYNEQFF. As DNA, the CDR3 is TGCGCCAGCAGCTGGCAGGGGTACAATGAGCAGTTCTTC. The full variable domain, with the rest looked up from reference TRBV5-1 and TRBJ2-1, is KAGVTQTPRYLIKTRGQQVTLSCSPISGHRSVSWYQQTPGQGLQFLFEYFSETQRNKGNFPGRFSGRQFSNSRSEMNVSTLELGDSALYLCASSWQGYNEQFFGPGTRLTVL.

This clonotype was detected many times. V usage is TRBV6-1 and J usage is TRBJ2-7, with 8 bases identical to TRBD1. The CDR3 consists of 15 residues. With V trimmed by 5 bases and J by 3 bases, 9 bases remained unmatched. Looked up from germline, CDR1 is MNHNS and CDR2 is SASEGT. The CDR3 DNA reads TGTGCCAGCAGTCTCCTACCGGGACAGGACTACGAGCAGTACTTC. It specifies CASSLLPGQDYEQYF.

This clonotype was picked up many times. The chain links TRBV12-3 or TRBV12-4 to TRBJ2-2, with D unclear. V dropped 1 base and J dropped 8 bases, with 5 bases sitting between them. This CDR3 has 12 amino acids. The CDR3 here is CASSLVAGELFF. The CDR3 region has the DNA TGTGCCAGCAGTTTAGTGGCTGGGGAGCTGTTTTTT.

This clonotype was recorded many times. The CDR3 protein is CASGAGNTGELFF. The CDR3 region has the DNA TGTGCCAGTGGGGCCGGGAACACCGGGGAGCTGTTTTTT. V usage is TRBV5-6 and J usage is TRBJ2-2, with D possibly being TRBD1 (5 bases). Germline values: CDR1 SGHDT, CDR2 YYEEEE. Deletions cut 8 bases from V and 1 base from J, with 9 bases between. This CDR3 contains 13 residues.

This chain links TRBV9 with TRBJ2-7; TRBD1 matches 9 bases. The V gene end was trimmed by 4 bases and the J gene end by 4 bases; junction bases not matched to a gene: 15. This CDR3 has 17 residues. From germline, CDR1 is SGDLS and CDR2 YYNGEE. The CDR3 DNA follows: TGTGCCAGCAGCCCCCGGGAGCTCGGGACAGGGTTTTACGAGCAGTACTTC. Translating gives CASSPRELGTGFYEQYF. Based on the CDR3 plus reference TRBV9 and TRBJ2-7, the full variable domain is DSGVTQTPKHLITATGQRVTLRCSPRSGDLSVYWYQQSLDQGLQFLIQYYNGEERAKGNILERFSAQQFPDLHSELNLSSLELGDSALYFCASSPRELGTGFYEQYFGPGTRLTVT.

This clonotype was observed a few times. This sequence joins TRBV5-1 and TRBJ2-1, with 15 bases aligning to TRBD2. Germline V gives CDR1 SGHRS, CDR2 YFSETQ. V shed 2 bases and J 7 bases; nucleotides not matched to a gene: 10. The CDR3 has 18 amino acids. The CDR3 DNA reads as TGCGCCAGCAGCTTCCGAACGACCGGGACTAGCGGGAGGAATGAGCAGTTCTTC. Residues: CASSFRTTGTSGRNEQFF.

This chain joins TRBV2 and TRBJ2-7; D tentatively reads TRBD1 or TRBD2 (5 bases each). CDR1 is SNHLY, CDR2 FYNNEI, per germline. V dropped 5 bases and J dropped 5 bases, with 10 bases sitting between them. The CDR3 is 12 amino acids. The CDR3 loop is CASSRQGHEQYF. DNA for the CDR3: TGTGCCAGCAGTCGCCAGGGACACGAGCAGTACTTC.

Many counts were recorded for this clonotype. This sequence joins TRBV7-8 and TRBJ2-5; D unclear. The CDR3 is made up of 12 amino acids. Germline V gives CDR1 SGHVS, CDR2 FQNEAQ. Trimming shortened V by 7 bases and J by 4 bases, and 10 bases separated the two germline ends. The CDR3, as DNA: TGTGCCAGCACCCTAGGCCGAGAGACCCAGTACTTC. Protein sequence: CASTLGRETQYF.

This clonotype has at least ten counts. Written as DNA, the CDR3 is TGCAGTGCTAGAGACCCGTGGGGGGCTGGGGCCAACGTCCTGACTTTC. Its translation: CSARDPWGAGANVLTF. V is TRBV20-1 and J is TRBJ2-6; D possibly corresponds to TRBD2 (6 bases). The V gene's germline CDR1 is DFQATT and CDR2 SNEGSKA (reference sequence). V lost 0 bases to trimming and J lost 2 bases, with 11 bases between them. The CDR3 has 16 amino acids.

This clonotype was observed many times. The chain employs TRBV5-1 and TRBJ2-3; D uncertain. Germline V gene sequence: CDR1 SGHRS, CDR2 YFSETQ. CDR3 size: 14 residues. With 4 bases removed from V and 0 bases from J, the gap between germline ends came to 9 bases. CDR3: CASSISSSTDTQYF. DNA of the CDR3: TGCGCCAGCAGCATCTCCTCAAGCACAGATACGCAGTATTTT.

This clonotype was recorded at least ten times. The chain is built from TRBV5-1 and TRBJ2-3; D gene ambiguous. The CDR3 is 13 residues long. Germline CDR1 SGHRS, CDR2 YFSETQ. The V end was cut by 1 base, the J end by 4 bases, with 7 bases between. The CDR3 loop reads CASSLRHPDTQYF. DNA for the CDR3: TGCGCCAGCAGCTTGAGGCACCCAGATACGCAGTATTTT.

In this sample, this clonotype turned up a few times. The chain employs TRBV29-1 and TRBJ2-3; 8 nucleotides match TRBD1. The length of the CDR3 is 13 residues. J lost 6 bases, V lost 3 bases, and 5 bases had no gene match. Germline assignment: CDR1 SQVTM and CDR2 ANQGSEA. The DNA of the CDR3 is TGCAGCGTTGACCGACAGGGGTTGGATACGCAGTATTTT. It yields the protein CSVDRQGLDTQYF.

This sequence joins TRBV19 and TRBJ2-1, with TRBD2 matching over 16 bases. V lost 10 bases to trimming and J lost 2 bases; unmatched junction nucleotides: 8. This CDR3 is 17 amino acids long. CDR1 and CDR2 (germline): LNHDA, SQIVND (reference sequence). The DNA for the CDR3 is TGTGCCAACCCGGGACTAGCGGGAGGGCCCCCCTACAATGAGCAGTTCTTC. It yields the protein CANPGLAGGPPYNEQFF.

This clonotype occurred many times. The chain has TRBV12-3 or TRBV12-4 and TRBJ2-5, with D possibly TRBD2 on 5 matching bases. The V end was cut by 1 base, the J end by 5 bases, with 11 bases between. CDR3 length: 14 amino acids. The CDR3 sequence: CASSLDEGWETQYF. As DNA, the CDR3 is TGTGCCAGCAGTTTAGATGAGGGTTGGGAGACCCAGTACTTC.

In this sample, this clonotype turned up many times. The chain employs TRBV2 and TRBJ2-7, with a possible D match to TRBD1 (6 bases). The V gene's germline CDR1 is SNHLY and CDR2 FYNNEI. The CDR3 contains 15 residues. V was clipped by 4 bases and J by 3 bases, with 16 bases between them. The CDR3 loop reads CASSGGHDPFYEQYF. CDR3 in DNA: TGTGCCAGCAGTGGGGGACATGACCCCTTCTACGAGCAGTACTTC.

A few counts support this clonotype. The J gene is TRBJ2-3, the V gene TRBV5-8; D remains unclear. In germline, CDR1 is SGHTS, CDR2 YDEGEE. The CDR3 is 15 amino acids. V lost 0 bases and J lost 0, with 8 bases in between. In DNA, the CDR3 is TGTGCCAGCAGCTTGGATGGCCGAAGCACAGATACGCAGTATTTT. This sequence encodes CASSLDGRSTDTQYF. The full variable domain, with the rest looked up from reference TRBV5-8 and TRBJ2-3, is EAGVTQSPTHLIKTRGQQATLRCSPISGHTSVYWYQQALGLGLQFLLWYDEGEERNRGNFPPRFSGRQFPNYSSELNVNALELEDSALYLCASSLDGRSTDTQYFGPGTRLTVL.

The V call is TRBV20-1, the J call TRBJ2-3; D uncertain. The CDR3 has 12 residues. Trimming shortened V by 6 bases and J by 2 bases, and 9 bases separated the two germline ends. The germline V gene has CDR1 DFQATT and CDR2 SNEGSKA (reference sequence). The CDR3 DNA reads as TGCAGTGCGACCGGACCCACAGATACGCAGTATTTT. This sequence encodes CSATGPTDTQYF.

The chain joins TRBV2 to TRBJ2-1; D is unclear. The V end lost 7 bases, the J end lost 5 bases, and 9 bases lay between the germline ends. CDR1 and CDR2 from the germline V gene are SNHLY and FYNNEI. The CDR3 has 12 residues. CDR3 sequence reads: CASKKLHNEQFF. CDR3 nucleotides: TGTGCCAGCAAGAAACTCCACAATGAGCAGTTCTTC.

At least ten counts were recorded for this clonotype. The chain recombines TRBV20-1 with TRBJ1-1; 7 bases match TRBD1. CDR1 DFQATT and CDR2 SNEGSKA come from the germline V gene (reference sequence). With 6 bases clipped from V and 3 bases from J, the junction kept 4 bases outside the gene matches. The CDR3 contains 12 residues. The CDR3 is CSANDRDTEAFF. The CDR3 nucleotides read TGCAGTGCCAATGACAGGGACACTGAAGCTTTCTTT.

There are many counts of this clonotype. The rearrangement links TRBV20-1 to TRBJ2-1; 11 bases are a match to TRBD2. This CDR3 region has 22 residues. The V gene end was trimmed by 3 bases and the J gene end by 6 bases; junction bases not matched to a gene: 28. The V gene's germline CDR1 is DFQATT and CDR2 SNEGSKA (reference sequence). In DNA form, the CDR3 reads TGCAGTGCTAGTTCCCTCCCTGGTCCGAGACTAGCGGGATCTATCCTACTCAATGAGCAGTTCTTC. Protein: CSASSLPGPRLAGSILLNEQFF.

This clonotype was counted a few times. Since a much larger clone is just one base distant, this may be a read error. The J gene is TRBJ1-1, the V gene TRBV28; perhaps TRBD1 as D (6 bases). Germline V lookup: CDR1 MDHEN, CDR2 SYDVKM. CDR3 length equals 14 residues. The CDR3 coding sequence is TGTGCCAACAGTTATAATAAGGGGGGGTACGACGCTTTCTTT. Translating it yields CANSYNKGGYDAFF.